This paragraph covers one TCR beta chain sequence. Antigen unknown. This sample is drawn from a study of cytomegalovirus exposure and HLA in healthy donors. Study-wide points: Looking again later, the authors saw that most CMV-associated TCR beta chains seemed HLA-restricted.

The PCR contained 60 Vbeta and 13 Jbeta primers. The repertoire was sequenced with immunoSEQ multiplex PCR; TCRdb's copy has only in-frame clones and lacks some. The sample yields about 130,000 clones, under 90% seen once. The origin of this receptor is a man aged 18 to 29 in good health and CMV-seronegative. Sequencing was carried out using PBMCs.

CDR3 DNA sequence: TGTGCCAGCAGCCAAGTGGACAGAAGGGCCGAAGCTTTCTTT. It is translated as CASSQVDRRAEAFF. This chain links TRBV4-2 with TRBJ1-1, with D tentatively TRBD1 (6 bases). Trimming removed 1 base from V and 8 bases from J, with 14 bases in between. The CDR3 is 14 residues long. The germline V gene has CDR1 LGHNA and CDR2 YNFKEQ.